The 14 T cell receptor beta chains given below trace back to one sample, sequenced in a study of response to subunit inactivated influenza vaccine. TCRdb re-derived calls from the RT-PCR reads in MiXCR, one entry per CDR3 protein. This table holds hundreds of thousands of distinct CDR3 sequences, approximately 17% found once. The sequences come from CD4+ T cells sorted from PBMCs, collected around 2 years after vaccination. These receptors came from a man in his fifties or sixties who received an inactivated influenza vaccine.

V usage is TRBV12-3 or TRBV12-4 and J usage is TRBJ2-1; the match to TRBD2 covers 9 bases. The CDR3 is made up of 15 amino acids. The junction had 9 bases not matched to a gene; V was cut back by 6 bases and J by 6 bases. The DNA of the CDR3 is TGTGCCAGCAGCCCGGGACTAGCATCTTTCAATGAGCAGTTCTTC. It specifies CASSPGLASFNEQFF.

V gene TRBV21-1 combines with J gene TRBJ2-5; the table's D call of TRBD2 was not tested on the DNA. TRBV21-1 is a pseudogene locus. This CDR3 is 15 amino acids long. The CDR3 region has the DNA TGTGCCAGCAGCAAGGGGAGGGGATTCCAAGAGACCCAGTACTTC. As protein: CASSKGRGFQETQYF.

V and J are TRBV20-1 and TRBJ2-2; D uncertain. V gave up 3 bases and J gave up 7 bases, with 18 bases separating them. From germline, CDR1 is DFQATT and CDR2 SNEGSKA (reference sequence). The CDR3 totals 15 residues. The CDR3 nucleotides read TGCAGTGCTAGCGCACCAGAGCTCCTTTACGGGGAGCTGTTTTTT. This sequence encodes CSASAPELLYGELFF.

This sequence joins TRBV12-3 or TRBV12-4 and TRBJ2-7; D is perhaps TRBD2 (6 bases). The V gene lost 6 bases and the J gene lost 9 bases, with 18 bases spanning the gap. This CDR3 has 13 amino acids. The CDR3 coding sequence is TGTGCCAGCAGCCGGGACTTCACCGATCCGCAGTACTTC. Translation gives CASSRDFTDPQYF.

This clonotype was seen many times. This rearrangement joins TRBV15 to TRBJ2-5; possibly TRBD2 for D (5 bases). The V gene lost 5 bases and the J gene lost 4 bases, with 14 bases spanning the gap. The germline CDR1 and CDR2 sequences are LNHNV and YYDKDF (reference sequence). The CDR3 covers 14 residues. The CDR3 DNA reads TGTGCCACCAGCCTTCGGGGTGGGTCAGAGACCCAGTACTTC. Its translation: CATSLRGGSETQYF. Full variable domain (missing parts from reference TRBV15 and TRBJ2-5): DAMVIQNPRYQVTQFGKPVTLSCSQTLNHNVMYWYQQKSSQAPKLLFHYYDKDFNNEADTPDNFQSRRPNTSFCFLDIRSPGLGDTAMYLCATSLRGGSETQYFGPGTRLLVL.

This clonotype turned up a few times. V usage is TRBV25-1 and J usage is TRBJ2-5; 10 bases map to TRBD2. Germline CDR1 reads MGHDK; CDR2 reads SYGVNS. This CDR3 comprises 17 residues. Unmatched junction bases numbered 8, after V lost 2 bases and J lost 2 bases. CDR3 sequence reads: CASSEVASGGLQETQYF. DNA of the CDR3: TGTGCCAGCAGTGAAGTGGCTAGCGGGGGACTGCAAGAGACCCAGTACTTC.

This clonotype has a count of ten or more. In DNA, the CDR3 is TGTGCCAGCAGTTTCAGTGGGGCGCCTTCCTACAATGAGCAGTTCTTC. Residues: CASSFSGAPSYNEQFF. The chain employs TRBV28 and TRBJ2-1, with D perhaps matching TRBD1 (5 bases). V was trimmed by 3 bases and J by 1 base, leaving 13 bases between them. The length of the CDR3 is 16 residues. Germline loops: CDR1 MDHEN, CDR2 SYDVKM.

The chain employs TRBV7-9 and TRBJ2-5; tentative D call: TRBD2 (8 bases). Germline loops: CDR1 SEHNR, CDR2 FQNEAQ (reference sequence). The CDR3 consists of 16 residues. V lost 5 bases, J lost 2 bases, and 18 bases lay in between. CDR3 DNA: TGTGCCAGCAGCACCAGACAGGGCGGGGGGCAAGAGACCCAGTACTTC. Translated, it gives CASSTRQGGGQETQYF.

The J gene is TRBJ2-7, the V gene TRBV4-2; D may be TRBD1 (5 bases). With 1 base removed from V and 4 bases from J, the gap between germline ends came to 11 bases. This CDR3 has 14 residues. The germline gives CDR1 LGHNA, CDR2 YNFKEQ. The CDR3 sequence is CASSQARAGYEQYF. For the CDR3, the DNA is TGTGCCAGCAGCCAAGCGCGCGCAGGGTACGAGCAGTACTTC.

The V gene is TRBV7-2, the J gene TRBJ2-3, with a possible D match to TRBD1 (5 bases). The V and J ends lost 5 bases and 3 bases respectively, with 12 bases between them. The CDR3 is 14 residues long. Germline CDR1 SGHTA, CDR2 FQGNSA. The CDR3 loop is CASSRRGNTDTQYF. In nucleotides, the CDR3 is TGTGCCAGCAGCAGAAGGGGCAATACAGATACGCAGTATTTT.

The rearrangement uses TRBV4-2 and TRBJ1-4; no definite D call. From germline, CDR1 is LGHNA and CDR2 YNFKEQ. The V gene lost 0 bases and the J gene lost 7 bases, with 12 bases spanning the gap. The CDR3 is made up of 15 amino acids. CDR3 DNA sequence: TGTGCCAGCAGCCAAGAGCGCGGTTCAGGTGAAAAACTGTTTTTT. This translates into CASSQERGSGEKLFF.

V gene TRBV6-2 or TRBV6-3 combines with J gene TRBJ2-2; 8 nucleotides line up with TRBD1. Per the germline V gene, CDR1 is MNHEY and CDR2 is SVGEGT. The CDR3 runs 14 residues. J was trimmed by 4 bases and V by 6 bases; bases with no gene match: 4. CDR3 DNA sequence: TGTGCCAGCAGGCGACAGGGGTTCACCGGGGAGCTGTTTTTT. It is translated as CASRRQGFTGELFF.

This chain uses TRBV3-1 with TRBJ2-3; a possible D gene is TRBD2 (6 bases). Germline V CDR1 and CDR2: LGHDT, YNNKEL (reference sequence). V lost 3 bases and J lost 0, with 10 bases in between. The length of the CDR3 is 15 residues. The CDR3 sequence is CASSHSRGSTDTQYF. The CDR3 region has the DNA TGTGCCAGCAGCCATTCCCGGGGGAGCACAGATACGCAGTATTTT.

Note on this clonotype: A much larger clone differs from this one at a single base, so this may be a read error. This chain uses TRBV5-1 with TRBJ2-2, with D tentatively TRBD1 (6 bases). CDR3 length: 14 amino acids. Germline V gene lookup returns CDR1 SGHRS and CDR2 YFSETQ. CDR3 region: CAGSSGQFTGELFF. The CDR3 DNA is TGCGCCGGCAGCTCTGGACAGTTCACCGGGGAGCTGTTTTTT.